This TCR beta chain was found in a study of T cell responses to AZD1222 COVID-19 vaccine. Method: immunoSEQ multiplex PCR; TCRdb's copy keeps in-frame clones and lacks some. The data show about 180,000 clones, 85% to 95% seen once. Regarding this clone: Its specificity is unknown.

Trimming took 2 bases from V and 1 from J, leaving 5 bases between them. The germline V gene encodes CDR1 SGHTA and CDR2 FQGTGA. This CDR3 is built from 13 residues. Study observations and caveats: Spike-specific TCR depth and breadth grew after two AZD1222 doses. Spike-spanning, vaccine-associated CD4 TCRs were dominant at 160-218 and 743-854.

The chain employs TRBV7-3 and TRBJ1-1; D is ambiguous. The sequence was obtained from an adult who received the AZD1222 COVID-19 vaccine. The sample in question was peripheral blood, obtained 28 days after the second AZD1222 dose. The CDR3 DNA reads as TGTGCCAGCAGCTTAGCAGGGAACACTGAAGCTTTCTTT. It codes for CASSLAGNTEAFF. Complete variable domain (other parts from reference TRBV7-3 and TRBJ1-1): GAGVSQTPSNKVTEKGKYVELRCDPISGHTALYWYRQSLGQGPEFLIYFQGTGAADDSGLPNDRFFAVRPEGSVSTLKIQRTERGDSAVYLCASSLAGNTEAFFGQGTRLTVV.